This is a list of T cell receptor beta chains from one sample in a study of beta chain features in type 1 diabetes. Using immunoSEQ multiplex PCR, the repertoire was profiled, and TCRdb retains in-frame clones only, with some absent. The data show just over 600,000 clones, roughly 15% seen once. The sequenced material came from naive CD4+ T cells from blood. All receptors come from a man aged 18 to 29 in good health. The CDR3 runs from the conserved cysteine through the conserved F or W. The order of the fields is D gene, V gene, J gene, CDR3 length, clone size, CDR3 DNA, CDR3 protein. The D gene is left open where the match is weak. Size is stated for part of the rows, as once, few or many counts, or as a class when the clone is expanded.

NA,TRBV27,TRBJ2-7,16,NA,TGTGCCAGCAGTCGAACGACAGGCAGACGTAACTACGAGCAGTACTTC,CASSRTTGRRNYEQYF
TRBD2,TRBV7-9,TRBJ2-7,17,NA,TGTGCCAGCAGCTTTGCTAGCGGGAGGGCCAAAATGAACGAGCAGTACTTC,CASSFASGRAKMNEQYF
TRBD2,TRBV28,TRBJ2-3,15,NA,TGTGCCAGCAGTTCGCCTAGCGGGAGACGAGATACGCAGTATTTT,CASSSPSGRRDTQYF
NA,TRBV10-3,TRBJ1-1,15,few,TGTGCCATCAGTGGATACCGGGACATGAACACTGAAGCTTTCTTT,CAISGYRDMNTEAFF
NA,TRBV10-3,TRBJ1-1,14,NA,TGTGCCATCAGTGATGGGGGGCACGGCACTGAAGCTTTCTTT,CAISDGGHGTEAFF
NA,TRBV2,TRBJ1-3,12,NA,TGTGCCAGCAGTGAGGGTGGAAACACCATATATTTT,CASSEGGNTIYF
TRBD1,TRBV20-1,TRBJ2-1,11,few,TGCAGTGCTCGGGACAGGGGTGAGCAGTTCTTC,CSARDRGEQFF
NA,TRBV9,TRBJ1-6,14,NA,TGTGCCAGCAGCGTAGCACAGACGAATTCACCCCTCCACTTT,CASSVAQTNSPLHF
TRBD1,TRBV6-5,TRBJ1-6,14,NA,TGTGCCAGCAGTCAGGGACAGCCGCGGTCACCCCTCCACTTT,CASSQGQPRSPLHF
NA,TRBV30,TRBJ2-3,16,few,TGTGCCTGGTGGGACACATACAAAACTAGCACAGATACGCAGTATTTT,CAWWDTYKTSTDTQYF
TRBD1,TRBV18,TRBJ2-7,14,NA,TGTGCCAGCTCAGCGGGGACAGGGAGCTACGAGCAGTACTTC,CASSAGTGSYEQYF
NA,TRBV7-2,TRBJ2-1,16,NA,TGTGCCAGCAGCTTAGCTGGGTTCCTCTCCTACAATGAGCAGTTCTTC,CASSLAGFLSYNEQFF
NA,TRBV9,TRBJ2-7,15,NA,TGTGCCAGCAGCGTTTCCCTTGACAGTACCTACGAGCAGTACTTC,CASSVSLDSTYEQYF
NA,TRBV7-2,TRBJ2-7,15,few,TGTGCCAGCAGCTTAGATTCTAGCGCGGTGTATAGGCAGTACTTC,CASSLDSSAVYRQYF
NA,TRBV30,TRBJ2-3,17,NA,TGTGCCTCGGACAGGGGTGCCTTTAGCGGGAGAACAGATACGCAGTATTTT,CASDRGAFSGRTDTQYF
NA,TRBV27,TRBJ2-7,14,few,TGTGCCAGCAACCCCGGACGGAGCTCCTACGAGCAGTACTTC,CASNPGRSSYEQYF
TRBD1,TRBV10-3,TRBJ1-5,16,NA,TGTGCCATCAGTGAGTCGAGGGACAGGGTTCGCCAGCCCCAGCATTTT,CAISESRDRVRQPQHF
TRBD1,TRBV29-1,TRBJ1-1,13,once,TGCAGCGTCGGACAGGGATTGGGCACTGAAGCTTTCTTT,CSVGQGLGTEAFF
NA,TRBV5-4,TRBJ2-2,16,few,TGTGCCAGCAGCCCGAAGGACAGCGCGGGCACCGGGGAGCTGTTTTTT,CASSPKDSAGTGELFF
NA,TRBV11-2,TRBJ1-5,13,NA,TGTGCCAGCAGCTTTAGATCTGGTCAGCCCCAGCATTTT,CASSFRSGQPQHF
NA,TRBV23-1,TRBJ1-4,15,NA,TGCGCCAGCAGTCCCCCGCGAGGGATTAATGAAAAACTGTTTTTT,CASSPPRGINEKLFF
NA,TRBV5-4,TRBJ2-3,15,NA,TGTGCCAGCAGCTTGCCGGTCGGGACCTCAGATACGCAGTATTTT,CASSLPVGTSDTQYF
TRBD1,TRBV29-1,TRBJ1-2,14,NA,TGCAGCGTTGATAGCGCCAGGGGGGCCTATGGCTACACCTTC,CSVDSARGAYGYTF
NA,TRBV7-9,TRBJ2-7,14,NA,TGTGCCAGCCTTGGGGCGGCTATTTCCTACGAGCAGTACTTC,CASLGAAISYEQYF
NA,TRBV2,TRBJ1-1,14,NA,TGTGCCAGCAGAGTCGAACAACGAAACACTGAAGCTTTCTTT,CASRVEQRNTEAFF
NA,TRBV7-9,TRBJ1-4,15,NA,TGTGCCAGCAGCTTAACCCCCGTTCATAATGAAAAACTGTTTTTT,CASSLTPVHNEKLFF
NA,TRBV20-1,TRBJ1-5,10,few,TGCAGTACAGGGACTCAGCCCCAGCATTTT,CSTGTQPQHF
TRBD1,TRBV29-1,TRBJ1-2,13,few,TGCAGCGTTGTTTACCAGACAGGGCATGGCTACACCTTC,CSVVYQTGHGYTF
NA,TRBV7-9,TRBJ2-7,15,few,TGTGCCAGCAGCTTGGGGGTCGCCGTATCCTACGAGCAGTACTTC,CASSLGVAVSYEQYF
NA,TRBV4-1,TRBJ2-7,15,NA,TGCGCCAGCAGCCTCCAAAGGGCAGCCACCTACGAGCAGTACTTC,CASSLQRAATYEQYF
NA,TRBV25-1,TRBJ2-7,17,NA,TGTGCCAGCAGTGAATATAGCGCTGACCGAAACTCCTACGAGCAGTACTTC,CASSEYSADRNSYEQYF
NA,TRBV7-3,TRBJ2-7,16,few,TGTGCCAGCAGCAAACGAGGGCAGGGGTTGGGATACGAGCAGTACTTC,CASSKRGQGLGYEQYF
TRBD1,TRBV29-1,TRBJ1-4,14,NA,TGCAGCGTAGGACAGGCGGCGGGTAATGAAAAACTGTTTTTT,CSVGQAAGNEKLFF
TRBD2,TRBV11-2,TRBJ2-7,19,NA,TGTGCCAGCAGCTACCGTAGATTCGAGACGGGAGGCGGCTCCTACGAGCAGTACTTC,CASSYRRFETGGGSYEQYF
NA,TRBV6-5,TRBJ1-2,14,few,TGTGCCAGCAGCAGCGCCGGTATGGACTATGGCTACACCTTC,CASSSAGMDYGYTF
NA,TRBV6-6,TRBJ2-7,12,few,TGTGCCAGCAGAGGTTACGTGGACGAGCAGTACTTC,CASRGYVDEQYF
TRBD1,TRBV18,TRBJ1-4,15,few,TGTGCCAGCTCACTCTACGGGACAGGGAATGAAAAACTGTTTTTT,CASSLYGTGNEKLFF
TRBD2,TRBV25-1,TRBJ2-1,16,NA,TGTGCCAGCAGTGAAACCAGGGCTAGCGGGAGTAGGGAGCAGTTCTTC,CASSETRASGSREQFF
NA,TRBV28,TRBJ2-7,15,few,TGTGCCAGCAGCCAAATAGGACTGATGGCCTACGAGCAGTACTTC,CASSQIGLMAYEQYF
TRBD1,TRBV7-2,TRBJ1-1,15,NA,TGTGCCAGCAGCTTTTCAGGGGGCGCGAACACTGAAGCTTTCTTT,CASSFSGGANTEAFF
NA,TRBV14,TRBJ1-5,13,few,TGTGCCAGCAGCCAAGGTCAAGCGACGCCCCAGCATTTT,CASSQGQATPQHF
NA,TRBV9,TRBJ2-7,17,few,TGTGCCAGCAGCCCACAGCTCCGGGCAGGGAAGGGCTACGAGCAGTACTTC,CASSPQLRAGKGYEQYF
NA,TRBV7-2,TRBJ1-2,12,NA,TGTGCCAGCAGCTTAGAGCGGGGAGGCTACACCTTC,CASSLERGGYTF
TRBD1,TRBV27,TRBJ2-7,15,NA,TGTGCCAGCAGTTTTTGGGGACAGACAACCTACGAGCAGTACTTC,CASSFWGQTTYEQYF
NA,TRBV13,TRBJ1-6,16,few,TGTGCCAGCAGCCAACCAGAAAACTCCTATAATTCACCCCTCCACTTT,CASSQPENSYNSPLHF
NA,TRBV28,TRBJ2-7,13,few,TGTGCCAGCAGTCCCGTTAGATCCTACGAGCAGTACTTC,CASSPVRSYEQYF
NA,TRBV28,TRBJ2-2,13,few,TGTGCCAGCAGTTCCTCCCCCACCGGGGAGCTGTTTTTT,CASSSSPTGELFF
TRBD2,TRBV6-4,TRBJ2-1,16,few,TGTGCCAGCAGTTTGAGCGGGAGGGGGTCCTACAATGAGCAGTTCTTC,CASSLSGRGSYNEQFF
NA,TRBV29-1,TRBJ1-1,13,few,TGCAGCGTTGAACGACAGTTGAACACTGAAGCTTTCTTT,CSVERQLNTEAFF
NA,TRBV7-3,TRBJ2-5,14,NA,TGTGCCAGCAGCGCCACCGGAGCCCGAGAGACCCAGTACTTC,CASSATGARETQYF